These 31 T cell receptor beta chains share one sample of origin, sequenced in a study of molecular identifiers for immune sequencing clone quantification. TCRdb reprocessed the PCR reads via MiXCR and lists one record per CDR3 protein. Of about 640,000 distinct CDR3 sequences detected, 15% to 20% appear once; the ten largest clones hold around 0.86%. What was sequenced was naive CD8+ T cells from blood, with Jurkat cell RNA spiked in. The subset is: FACS-sorted CD8+CD4-CCR7+CD45RA+ naive T cells. The receptors were sampled from a human donor in good health. Some libraries in this study had Jurkat cell RNA spiked in.

This clonotype was seen at least ten times. The CDR3 spells CASSLSQGNTEAFF. CDR3 in DNA: TGTGCCAGCAGTTTAAGTCAAGGGAACACTGAAGCTTTCTTT. The J gene is TRBJ1-1, the V gene TRBV28; D gene ambiguous. CDR1 and CDR2 from the germline V gene are MDHEN and SYDVKM. Trimming stripped 2 bases from V and 1 base from J, with 8 bases between. CDR3 size: 14 residues.

This clonotype showed up many times. The chain employs TRBV2 and TRBJ1-1; D gene uncertain. The CDR3 spans 8 residues. V was cut by 11 bases and J by 11 bases, with 9 bases left in between. The V gene's germline CDR1 is SNHLY and CDR2 FYNNEI. The DNA of the CDR3 is TGTGCCGTCCAGGCCGCTTTCTTT. Its protein product is CAVQAAFF.

Ten or more counts support this clonotype. V and J are TRBV6-2 or TRBV6-3 and TRBJ2-7; TRBD1 aligns across 8 bases. This CDR3 is 15 amino acids long. After removal of 5 bases from V and 4 bases from J, the junction contained 10 bases not matched to a gene. Looked up from germline, CDR1 is MNHEY and CDR2 is SVGEGT. The CDR3 here is CASSTPGGYIYEQYF. The CDR3 DNA sequence: TGTGCCAGCAGTACCCCAGGGGGCTACATTTACGAGCAGTACTTC.

In this sample, this clonotype turned up many times. The gene calls are TRBV3-1 and TRBJ2-2, with a weak D call TRBD1 (6 bases). V gave up 4 bases and J gave up 6 bases, with 9 bases separating them. The CDR3 covers 13 residues. Germline-derived CDR1 and CDR2 are LGHDT and YNNKEL (reference sequence). CDR3 sequence (DNA): TGTGCCAGCAGCCCTACAGGGCCCGGGGAGCTGTTTTTT. Its protein product is CASSPTGPGELFF. Filled out from reference TRBV3-1 and TRBJ2-2, the complete variable domain reads DTAVSQTPKYLVTQMGNDKSIKCEQNLGHDTMYWYKQDSKKFLKIMFSYNNKELIINETVPNRFSPKSPDKAHLNLHINSLELGDSAVYFCASSPTGPGELFFGEGSRLTVL.

This clonotype was counted ten times or more. The chain uses TRBV20-1 and TRBJ2-5; 14 nucleotides line up with TRBD2. Germline-derived CDR1 and CDR2 are DFQATT and SNEGSKA (reference sequence). The CDR3 runs 18 residues. J was trimmed by 4 bases and V by 0 bases; bases with no gene match: 10. The DNA of the CDR3 is TGCAGTGCTAGAGATGGGGGACTAGCGGGAGCGGTCGGAGAGACCCAGTACTTC. The encoded protein is CSARDGGLAGAVGETQYF.

This clonotype came up many times. V gene TRBV9 combines with J gene TRBJ2-7; 10 bases fit TRBD1. V lost 3 bases to trimming and J lost 4 bases; unmatched junction nucleotides: 7. The CDR3 covers 15 residues. Germline CDR1 reads SGDLS; CDR2 reads YYNGEE. CDR3 DNA: TGTGCCAGCAGCGGCGATGGGGACAGGGGTTACGAGCAGTACTTC. Amino acid sequence: CASSGDGDRGYEQYF. Complete variable domain (other parts from reference TRBV9 and TRBJ2-7): DSGVTQTPKHLITATGQRVTLRCSPRSGDLSVYWYQQSLDQGLQFLIQYYNGEERAKGNILERFSAQQFPDLHSELNLSSLELGDSALYFCASSGDGDRGYEQYFGPGTRLTVT.

The chain couples TRBV10-3 to TRBJ1-1, with TRBD1 matching over 8 bases. CDR1 and CDR2 from the germline V gene are ENHRY and SYGVKD. The V and J ends lost 3 bases and 7 bases, in that order; junction bases with no gene match: 13. The CDR3 extends over 16 amino acids. This CDR3 reads CAISDFEQGVGGEAFF. The CDR3 nucleotides read TGTGCCATCAGTGATTTTGAACAGGGGGTTGGTGGTGAAGCTTTCTTT.

This clonotype was counted ten times or more. The chain employs TRBV19 and TRBJ2-2; no clear D. The CDR3 contains 15 residues. Deletions cut 8 bases from V and 1 base from J, with 14 bases between. In germline, CDR1 is LNHDA, CDR2 SQIVND (reference sequence). This CDR3 is CASALMHENTGELFF. The CDR3 DNA reads as TGTGCCAGTGCTCTCATGCACGAGAACACCGGGGAGCTGTTTTTT. The full variable domain, with the rest looked up from reference TRBV19 and TRBJ2-2, is DGGITQSPKYLFRKEGQNVTLSCEQNLNHDAMYWYRQDPGQGLRLIYYSQIVNDFQKGDIAEGYSVSREKKESFPLTVTSAQKNPTAFYLCASALMHENTGELFFGEGSRLTVL.

On this clonotype itself: This may come from a read error, since a much larger clone is one base off. The DNA is omitted, as the CDR3 cannot be located on it reliably, and the CDR3 follows TCRdb's listing. The chain couples TRBV29-1 to TRBJ1-3; no DNA check was done on the table's D call, TRBD1. The CDR3 length is 14 residues, termini included. Germline CDR1 and CDR2: SQVTM and ANQGSEA. CDR3 protein: CSVGPGSSGNTTYF.

Ten or more counts support this clonotype. The chain has TRBV19 and TRBJ2-7, with D hard to call. The germline V gene has CDR1 LNHDA and CDR2 SQIVND (reference sequence). The CDR3 totals 15 residues. Trimming took 2 bases from V and 1 from J, leaving 12 bases between them. CDR3 sequence (DNA): TGTGCCAGTAGTATAAGCAGCGCCAGATCCTACGAGCAGTACTTC. As protein: CASSISSARSYEQYF. The full variable domain, completed using reference TRBV19 and TRBJ2-7, is DGGITQSPKYLFRKEGQNVTLSCEQNLNHDAMYWYRQDPGQGLRLIYYSQIVNDFQKGDIAEGYSVSREKKESFPLTVTSAQKNPTAFYLCASSISSARSYEQYFGPGTRLTVT.

The rearrangement links TRBV20-1 to TRBJ2-2, with TRBD2 matching 12 bases. The ends lost 6 bases at V and 5 bases at J; junction bases unmatched: 4. The germline CDR1 and CDR2 sequences are DFQATT and SNEGSKA (reference sequence). The CDR3 has 14 amino acids. In nucleotides, the CDR3 is TGCAGTGCCTCACTAGCGGGAGGAACCGGGGAGCTGTTTTTT. Encoded protein: CSASLAGGTGELFF.

This clonotype was seen many times. This CDR3 reads CASSSGQGGSYEQYF. The CDR3 region has the DNA TGTGCCAGCAGCTCAGGACAGGGGGGCTCCTACGAGCAGTACTTC. The gene calls are TRBV5-4 and TRBJ2-7; 10 bases fit TRBD1. The V segment lost 3 bases and the J segment 0 bases; nucleotides outside the gene matches: 3. The CDR3 runs 15 residues. Germline V lookup: CDR1 SGHNT, CDR2 YYREEE (reference sequence).

There are a few counts of this clonotype. This chain joins TRBV12-3 or TRBV12-4 and TRBJ2-5; 7 bases agree with TRBD1. This CDR3 comprises 15 residues. V trimming: 6 bases; J trimming: 4 bases; junction bases outside the gene matches: 11. The CDR3 loop is CASSRENRGGETQYF. The CDR3 nucleotides are TGTGCCAGCAGCCGAGAAAACAGGGGTGGAGAGACCCAGTACTTC.

This sequence joins TRBV27 and TRBJ2-2; D is possibly TRBD1 (5 bases). Trimming cost V 1 base and J 7 bases, with 16 bases left between them. The CDR3 runs 16 residues. Germline CDR1 and CDR2: MNHEY and SMNVEV (reference sequence). The CDR3, as DNA: TGTGCCAGCAGTTTATTTGCAAGGGGCGCGATCGGGGAGCTGTTTTTT. Translation gives CASSLFARGAIGELFF.

This clonotype was counted once. A much bigger clone sits one base away, suggesting this may be a read error. CDR3 bases: TGTGCCTGGAGTAACGACCGAGCCGCGGGGTGCGAGCAGTACTTC. Its protein is CAWSNDRAAGCEQYF. The gene calls are TRBV30 and TRBJ2-7, with D perhaps TRBD2 (6 bases). V dropped 2 bases and J dropped 6 bases, with 20 bases sitting between them. The CDR3 runs to 15 residues. The germline CDR1 and CDR2 sequences are GTSNPN and SVGIG (reference sequence).

This clonotype was counted only a few times. The chain links TRBV27 to TRBJ2-2, with D perhaps given as TRBD1 or TRBD2 (6 bases each). V lost 7 bases to trimming and J lost 5 bases, with 17 bases between them. The CDR3 loop spans 15 amino acids. CDR1 and CDR2 (germline): MNHEY, SMNVEV (reference sequence). CDR3 region: CASTLGGPGTGELFF. The CDR3 nucleotides read TGTGCCAGCACCTTAGGGGGGCCGGGAACCGGGGAGCTGTTTTTT.

This clonotype was observed at least ten times. The CDR3 nucleotides are TGTGCCAGTAGTTTCCGGGACAGGGGCTCCTACAATGAGCAGTTCTTC. Protein: CASSFRDRGSYNEQFF. This rearrangement joins TRBV19 to TRBJ2-1; 10 bases map to TRBD1. Trimming cost V 5 bases and J 0 bases; bases outside gene matches: 4. The germline V gene encodes CDR1 LNHDA and CDR2 SQIVND (reference sequence). The CDR3 spans 16 residues.

Many counts were recorded for this clonotype. The J gene is TRBJ2-7, the V gene TRBV20-1, with 12 bases that match TRBD1. With 6 bases clipped from V and 5 bases from J, the junction kept 17 bases outside the gene matches. The CDR3 totals 17 residues. CDR1 DFQATT and CDR2 SNEGSKA come from the germline V gene (reference sequence). The CDR3 spells CSARLPTGTGGRDEQYF. The CDR3 DNA is TGCAGTGCCCGATTGCCTACCGGGACAGGGGGCCGGGACGAGCAGTACTTC.

The chain has TRBV19 and TRBJ2-7; 10 positions match TRBD1. CDR3 length: 15 amino acids. V shed 5 bases and J 0 bases; nucleotides not matched to a gene: 4. Germline-derived CDR1 and CDR2 are LNHDA and SQIVND (reference sequence). The CDR3 DNA follows: TGTGCCAGTAGTCAGGGACAGGGGATCTCCTACGAGCAGTACTTC. Its protein is CASSQGQGISYEQYF.

In this sample, this clonotype turned up a few times. The rearrangement uses TRBV27 and TRBJ2-7, with D possibly TRBD1 on 6 matching bases. The V and J ends lost 5 bases and 4 bases respectively, with 15 bases between them. The germline V gene has CDR1 MNHEY and CDR2 SMNVEV (reference sequence). The CDR3 covers 14 residues. CDR3 nucleotide sequence: TGTGCCAGCAGTCCCCGGGACAATCGGTACGAGCAGTACTTC. This sequence encodes CASSPRDNRYEQYF.

The chain carries TRBV12-3 or TRBV12-4 and TRBJ2-1; TRBD2 agrees at 8 bases. There are 15 residues in the CDR3. Trimming cost V 7 bases and J 5 bases; bases outside gene matches: 10. CDR3 nucleotide sequence: TGTGCCAGCACCGAGAGCGGGAGTTTCAACAATGAGCAGTTCTTC. Translated: CASTESGSFNNEQFF.

This clonotype was seen ten or more times. The chain links TRBV30 to TRBJ2-1, with D uncertain. The V and J ends lost 0 bases and 7 bases respectively, with 7 bases between them. Germline CDR1 is GTSNPN and CDR2 is SVGIG (reference sequence). The length of the CDR3 is 12 residues. The CDR3 DNA reads TGTGCCTGGAGTGTACTCTGGAATGAGCAGTTCTTC. It is translated as CAWSVLWNEQFF.

This clonotype showed up many times. This chain uses TRBV6-5 with TRBJ2-7; D is uncertain. Deletions cut 8 bases from V and 0 bases from J, with 8 bases between. This CDR3 region has 12 residues. CDR1 is MNHEY, CDR2 SVGAGI, per germline. CDR3: CASGVGSYEQYF. DNA for the CDR3: TGTGCCAGCGGGGTCGGCTCCTACGAGCAGTACTTC.

This clonotype was found many times. The chain employs TRBV3-1 and TRBJ1-1; D call uncertain. This CDR3 spans 14 amino acids. Trimming shortened V by 8 bases and J by 0 bases, and 13 bases separated the two germline ends. Germline values: CDR1 LGHDT, CDR2 YNNKEL (reference sequence). The CDR3 region has the DNA TGTGCCAGCTCGCCAGGTAAGATGAACACTGAAGCTTTCTTT. Residues: CASSPGKMNTEAFF.

At least ten counts were recorded for this clonotype. The V gene is TRBV28, the J gene TRBJ2-2, with 8 bases aligning to TRBD1. Germline-derived CDR1 and CDR2 are MDHEN and SYDVKM. The trim removed 1 base at V and 6 bases at J, leaving 7 bases unmatched. The CDR3 is made up of 16 amino acids. In DNA form, the CDR3 reads TGTGCCAGCAGTTTATCTGACAGGGGATTGGCCGGGGAGCTGTTTTTT. Its protein product is CASSLSDRGLAGELFF. Combining the CDR3 with reference TRBV28 and TRBJ2-2 gives the whole variable domain DVKVTQSSRYLVKRTGEKVFLECVQDMDHENMFWYRQDPGLGLRLIYFSYDVKMKEKGDIPEGYSVSREKKERFSLILESASTNQTSMYLCASSLSDRGLAGELFFGEGSRLTVL.

In this sample, this clonotype turned up many times. This rearrangement joins TRBV5-8 to TRBJ2-3; tentative D call: TRBD1 (5 bases). CDR3 length: 16 residues. The V gene's germline CDR1 is SGHTS and CDR2 YDEGEE. V was shortened by 0 bases and J by 0 bases, with 11 bases between the two germline ends. The DNA of the CDR3 is TGTGCCAGCAGCTTGGAGGGGTTTACTAGCACAGATACGCAGTATTTT. Its translation: CASSLEGFTSTDTQYF.

As to this clonotype: A much larger clonotype is one base distant, so this may be a read error. The chain recombines TRBV3-1 with TRBJ1-1, with TRBD1 identical over 7 bases. After removal of 2 bases from V and 4 bases from J, the junction contained 7 bases not matched to a gene. Germline-derived CDR1 and CDR2 are LGHDT and YNNKEL (reference sequence). The CDR3 is made up of 15 amino acids. CDR3 DNA: TGTGCCAGCAGCCAAAATCGAGCAGGGGGCACTGAAGCTTTCTTT. It translates to CASSQNRAGGTEAFF.

This clonotype was recorded at least ten times. The chain has TRBV29-1 and TRBJ2-3; 10 positions agree with TRBD2. J was trimmed by 4 bases and V by 4 bases; bases with no gene match: 11. The length of the CDR3 is 16 residues. CDR1 is SQVTM, CDR2 ANQGSEA, per germline. CDR3 in amino acids: CSVVSPSGSVADTQYF. DNA for the CDR3: TGCAGCGTTGTTTCCCCTAGCGGGAGTGTGGCAGATACGCAGTATTTT.

This clonotype was detected ten times or more. The genes are TRBV28 and TRBJ1-5; tentatively, D is TRBD1 (5 bases). The CDR3 has 14 residues. Looked up from germline, CDR1 is MDHEN and CDR2 is SYDVKM. V was clipped by 2 bases and J by 4 bases, with 9 bases between them. The CDR3 DNA follows: TGTGCCAGCAGTTTAGAGGGGCTGAATCAGCCCCAGCATTTT. This sequence encodes CASSLEGLNQPQHF.

This clonotype has only a few counts. The gene calls are TRBV10-3 and TRBJ2-7, with 7 nucleotides matching TRBD1. J was trimmed by 0 bases and V by 3 bases; bases with no gene match: 5. CDR1 is ENHRY, CDR2 SYGVKD, per germline. CDR3 size: 15 residues. The CDR3 coding sequence is TGTGCCATCAGTGACGAGGGGGCATCCTCCTACGAGCAGTACTTC. This encodes CAISDEGASSYEQYF.

This clonotype was detected many times. The J gene is TRBJ1-2, the V gene TRBV19, with TRBD1 identical over 10 bases. Germline V gene sequence: CDR1 LNHDA, CDR2 SQIVND (reference sequence). CDR3 length: 14 residues. V dropped 5 bases and J dropped 4; count of bases not matched to a gene: 4. The CDR3 DNA reads TGTGCCAGTAGTTGGACAGGGGGAGTCTATGGCTACACCTTC. The encoded protein is CASSWTGGVYGYTF.